This record covers a single T cell receptor beta chain. Which antigen it targets is not known. No per-base quality is available; no much larger clone lies one base away. Donors formed part of the validation cohort, which comprised 120 or so subjects and was distinct from the first cohort of several hundred subjects. Taken from the germline V gene, the CDR1 and CDR2 loops are MRHNA and SNTAGT. The CDR3 sequence holds 14 residues, the cysteine and phenylalanine included. Kept here is only the CDR3 DNA, which spans 42 bases and is read in frame from base 1. Germline trimming amounts to 3 bases on V and 8 bases on J, with 6 as the count of junction bases outside the gene matches. This sample stems from a study of cytomegalovirus exposure and HLA in healthy donors (dated by TCRdb to 2016 to 2017). With respect to the entire study: According to a later analysis, one platform produced both the 120 validation repertoires and the roughly 650 repertoires of the first cohort. The study was designed to test whether signatures of past pathogen exposure could be identified by cataloging public T cell receptors. Besides the first cohort of more than 650 subjects, a separate validation cohort made up of roughly 120 different subjects was used. High-throughput TCR immunosequencing, statistical association of individual TCRs with disease status, and machine learning were combined to predict cytomegalovirus infection status. The research as a whole found: In a later analysis, TCRs clustered in the first cohort were found to also tend to co-occur in the roughly 120 validation repertoires, with about 94% of cluster scores above 0. While some public TCRs were present in many individuals, most TCR sequences turned up only very rarely across donors. A few of the identified cytomegalovirus-associated TCR beta chains were confirmed in vitro to be specific for cytomegalovirus antigens. The study gave a list of some 150 TCR beta chains associated with cytomegalovirus. In both the original and validation cohorts, the classifier was reported to diagnose cytomegalovirus status with high specificity and sensitivity. According to the authors, the approach could potentially be generalized to other disease states and immunological phenotypes. A later analysis had no HLA typing for the validation cohort, so co-occurrence there was scored across all 110 or so repertoires.

The library relied on the immunoSEQ multiplex PCR assay. The paper's processing steps were these. To diagnose cytomegalovirus status from the catalog of TCR beta chain sequences, a statistical classification framework was built. In TCRdb, the immuneACCESS table is reduced to in-frame sequences with V and J assigned. These tables do not hold every clone; where another copy was compared, an unresolved V gene accounts for under half, and the others remain unexplained. That table gives V, J and clone size, and the DNA gave D and trimming. The sample table contains 150,000 to 200,000 clones; only one count was recorded for around four fifths of them. 2% to 2.5% of the sample is taken by the ten largest.

The receptor chain draws on TRBV6-4 and TRBJ2-1; the junction holds 8 bases that match TRBD1. The source is a man aged 25-45 years in good health and CMV-seropositive. The sample taken for sequencing was PBMCs. The CDR3 corresponds to CASSEGQAHYEQFF. The DNA reads TGTGCCAGCAGTGAGGGACAGGCGCACTATGAGCAGTTCTTC.